These T cell receptor beta chains were read from a single sample in a study of blood T cell repertoires in COVID-19. Method: immunoSEQ multiplex PCR; TCRdb's copy keeps in-frame clones and lacks some. The sample records 120,000 to 150,000 clones, over 65% being singletons. Sequencing input: peripheral blood. These receptors originate from a human donor in a cohort sampled during active COVID-19. CDR3s include the opening cysteine and the closing phenylalanine or tryptophan. The D gene is left open where the match is weak.

d_call	v_call	cdr3_aa
NA	TRBV4-2	CASSRAGLNTEAFF
TRBD2	TRBV7-6	CASSTTSGTDTQYF
NA	TRBV19	CASSIAVSNQPQHF
TRBD1	TRBV6-1	CASSANRGHATNEKLFF
NA	TRBV5-1	CASSLGRDSPLHF
TRBD1	TRBV2	CASSIRDRGTEAFF
TRBD1	TRBV6-6	CASSAQGLDGYTF
TRBD1	TRBV29-1	CSVDGQGESEAFF
TRBD2	TRBV7-2	CASSPWTSGSRTDTQYF
NA	TRBV18	CASSPVTGKVNSPLHF
TRBD2	TRBV4-2	CASSQELAGGGDTQYF
NA	TRBV6-4	CAICPIQATNEKLFF
NA	TRBV10-2	CASSDVSTDTQYF
TRBD2	TRBV6-4	CASAPGLADNEQFF
NA	TRBV7-8	CASSLGTHKDYEQFF
TRBD1	TRBV7-3	CASSITAQGVGNTGELFF
TRBD1	TRBV2	CASTLTGTGRASPLHF
NA	TRBV6-4	CASSMDRGYGYTF
NA	TRBV7-3	CASSLAAGPYNEQFF
TRBD1	TRBV7-9	CASSLVRTGGADTIYF
NA	TRBV15	CATSREGSGQYF
TRBD2	TRBV20-1	CSASGGVSYEQYF
NA	TRBV19	CASMGPDDGSEAFF
NA	TRBV28	CASSLRMSYEQYF
NA	TRBV5-6	CASSLRQTAGEKLFF
NA	TRBV15	CATQDSKGTKNIQYF
TRBD1	TRBV5-1	CASSLGQGQTQYF
NA	TRBV7-9	CASSLARGAEVTGELFF